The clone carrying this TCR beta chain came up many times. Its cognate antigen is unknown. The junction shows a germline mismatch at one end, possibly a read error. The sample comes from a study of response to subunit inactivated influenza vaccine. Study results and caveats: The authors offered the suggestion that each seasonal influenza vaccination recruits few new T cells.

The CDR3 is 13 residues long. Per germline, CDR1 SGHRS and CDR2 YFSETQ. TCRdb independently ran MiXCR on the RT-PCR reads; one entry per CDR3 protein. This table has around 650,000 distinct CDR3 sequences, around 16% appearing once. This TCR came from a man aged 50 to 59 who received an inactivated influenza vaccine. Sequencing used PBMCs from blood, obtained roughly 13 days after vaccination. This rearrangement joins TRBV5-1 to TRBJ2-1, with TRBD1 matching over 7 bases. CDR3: CASSLDRYNEQFF. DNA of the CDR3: TGTGCCAGCAGCTTGGACAGGTACAATGAGCAGTTCTTC.